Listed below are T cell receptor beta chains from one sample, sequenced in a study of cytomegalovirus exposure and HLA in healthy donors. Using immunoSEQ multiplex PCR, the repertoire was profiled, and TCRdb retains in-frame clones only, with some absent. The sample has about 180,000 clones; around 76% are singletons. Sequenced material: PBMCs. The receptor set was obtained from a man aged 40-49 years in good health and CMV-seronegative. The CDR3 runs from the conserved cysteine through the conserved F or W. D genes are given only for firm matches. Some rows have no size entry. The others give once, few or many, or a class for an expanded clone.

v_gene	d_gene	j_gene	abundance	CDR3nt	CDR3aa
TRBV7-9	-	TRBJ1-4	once	TGTGCCAGCAGCTTAGTCTCCGCAGGGAATGAAAAACTGTTTTTT	CASSLVSAGNEKLFF
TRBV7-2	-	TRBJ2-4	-	TGTGCCAGCAGCTTAGGTCAGGGGGGCAAAAACATTCAGTACTTC	CASSLGQGGKNIQYF
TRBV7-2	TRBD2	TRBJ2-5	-	TGTGCCAGCAGGGGTGGAGCGGGAGCTCGGGAGACCCAGTACTTC	CASRGGAGARETQYF
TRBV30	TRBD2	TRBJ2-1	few	TGTGCCTGGAGTGAGAGGGGACTAGCGAGCGATGAGCAGTTCTTC	CAWSERGLASDEQFF
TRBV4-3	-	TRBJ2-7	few	TGCGCCAGCAGCCAAGAGGTAGGAGTCAGGGTCTTCTACGAGCAGTACTTC	CASSQEVGVRVFYEQYF
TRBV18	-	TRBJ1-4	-	TGTGCCAGCTCACCGGGGTCGACAGGCCACCTCGAGATGCTGTTTTTT	CASSPGSTGHLEMLFF
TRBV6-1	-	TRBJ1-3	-	TGTGCCAGCAGTGAACGGGGACACTCGAGCTCTGGAAACACCATATATTTT	CASSERGHSSSGNTIYF
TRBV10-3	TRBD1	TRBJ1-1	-	TGTGCCATCAGTGAGACAGGGGGCTCAGGCACTGAAGCTTTCTTT	CAISETGGSGTEAFF
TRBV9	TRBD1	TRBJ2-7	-	TGTGCCAGCAGCGTAGCCCCGGGACAGGGCTACGAGCAGTACTTC	CASSVAPGQGYEQYF
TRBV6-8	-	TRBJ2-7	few	TGTGCCAGCAGTTACCAGTACGAGCAGTACTTC	CASSYQYEQYF
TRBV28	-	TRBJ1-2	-	TGTGCCAGCAGTTTAACAGACTATGGCTACACCTTC	CASSLTDYGYTF
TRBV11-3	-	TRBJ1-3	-	TGTGCCAGCAGCTTAGATGAGACGGGCTCTGGAAACACCATATATTTT	CASSLDETGSGNTIYF
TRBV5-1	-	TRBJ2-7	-	TGCGCCAGCAGCTTGGCCTGGCAGGTGGTCAACGAGCAGTACTTC	CASSLAWQVVNEQYF
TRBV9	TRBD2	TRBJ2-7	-	TGTGCCAGCAGCGTAGGGACTAGCGGGAGGGCCAAAGGTGAGCAGTACTTC	CASSVGTSGRAKGEQYF
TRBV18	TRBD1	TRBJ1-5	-	TGTGCCAGCTCAGCCGACAGGGGCGGAGGGCATTTT	CASSADRGGGHF
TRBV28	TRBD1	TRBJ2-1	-	TGTGCCAGCAGCATGACAGGGGGCCCCTACAATGAGCAGTTCTTC	CASSMTGGPYNEQFF
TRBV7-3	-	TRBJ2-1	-	TGTGCCAGCAGCTACACATCCTACAATGAGCAGTTCTTC	CASSYTSYNEQFF